The clone carrying this T cell receptor beta chain was found a few times. The sample originates from a study of control samples from healthy donors and cancer patients. Germline V gene data show CDR1 as SNHLY and CDR2 as FYNNEI. The CDR3 spans 13 residues. The ends were cut back, 8 bases at V and 1 base at J, with 11 bases in the middle. The method was immunoSEQ multiplex PCR; TCRdb's version includes in-frame clones alone and lacks a portion of them. This table has roughly 180,000 clones, 90% to 95% appearing once. The chain joins TRBV2 to TRBJ1-1, with TRBD1 as a possible D gene (5 bases). This sequence originates from a woman under 30 in good health. The sequencing sample was made of blood. The CDR3 spells CASSMGENTEAFF. In DNA, the CDR3 is TGTGCCAGCTCTATGGGGGAGAACACTGAAGCTTTCTTT.